This entry lists 10 T cell receptor beta chains sequenced from one sample in a study of blood T cell repertoires in COVID-19. Profiled with immunoSEQ multiplex PCR; TCRdb holds only in-frame clones, not every one. The sample includes over 110,000 clones, 70% to 90% seen only once; the top ten take around a quarter. Sequenced sample: peripheral blood. Receptor source: a human donor in a cohort sampled during active COVID-19.

The chain joins TRBV5-1 to TRBJ2-1; D is perhaps TRBD2 (7 bases). This CDR3 is 14 amino acids long. Trimming removed 3 bases at V and 7 bases at J, with 14 bases between. Germline loops: CDR1 SGHRS, CDR2 YFSETQ. The CDR3 nucleotides read TGCGCCAGCAGCTCACCGGGGGGCACAAATGAGCAGTTCTTC. It codes for CASSSPGGTNEQFF.

The chain uses TRBV7-2 and TRBJ1-1, with 7 bases that match TRBD1. The CDR3 runs to 15 residues. V dropped 5 bases and J dropped 7; count of bases not matched to a gene: 13. Germline CDR1 SGHTA, CDR2 FQGNSA. For the CDR3, the DNA is TGTGCCAGCAGCGCTAGGGGGCAGGTCAGGGGTGAAGCTTTCTTT. This gives the protein CASSARGQVRGEAFF.

The J gene is TRBJ1-2, the V gene TRBV5-6, with D maybe TRBD1 (6 bases). CDR3 length: 16 amino acids. V gave up 0 bases and J gave up 2 bases, with 14 bases separating them. Per germline, CDR1 SGHDT and CDR2 YYEEEE. CDR3 in amino acids: CASSLGGGMENYGYTF. For the CDR3, the DNA is TGTGCCAGCAGCTTGGGTGGGGGCATGGAGAACTATGGCTACACCTTC.

V gene TRBV7-9 combines with J gene TRBJ2-3, with TRBD2 matching 8 bases. This CDR3 has 12 amino acids. The V segment lost 2 bases and the J segment 14 bases; nucleotides outside the gene matches: 6. From germline, CDR1 is SEHNR and CDR2 FQNEAQ (reference sequence). This CDR3 reads CASSLMERGRYF. Here the CDR3 DNA reads TGTGCCAGCAGCTTAATGGAGCGGGGGCGGTATTTT.

Only a few counts were recorded for this clone. The chain is built from TRBV7-8 and TRBJ2-3; 14 bases line up with TRBD2. Germline-derived CDR1 and CDR2 are SGHVS and FQNEAQ. The J segment lost 6 bases and the V segment lost 5 bases, leaving 4 bases of the junction unmatched. The CDR3 is 15 residues long. The CDR3 loop reads CASSLTSGGADTQYF. CDR3 nucleotide sequence: TGTGCCAGCAGCCTGACTAGCGGGGGGGCGGATACGCAGTATTTT.

The rearrangement uses TRBV6-5 and TRBJ1-1, with D tentatively TRBD1 (5 bases). Germline loops: CDR1 MNHEY, CDR2 SVGAGI. The CDR3 totals 12 residues. With 10 bases removed from V and 10 bases from J, the gap between germline ends came to 19 bases. CDR3 sequence: CATHIGATGAFF. The CDR3 nucleotides read TGTGCCACTCACATAGGGGCGACGGGAGCTTTCTTT.

This sequence joins TRBV7-8 and TRBJ2-7; TRBD2 matches 7 bases. Germline CDR1 and CDR2: SGHVS and FQNEAQ. With V trimmed by 3 bases and J by 0 bases, 11 bases remained unmatched. The CDR3 is made up of 17 amino acids. This CDR3 reads CASSFLRGSGTSYEQYF. The CDR3 DNA follows: TGTGCCAGCAGCTTTCTCCGGGGGAGCGGGACCTCCTACGAGCAGTACTTC.

The rearrangement links TRBV6-5 to TRBJ1-4; D uncertain. Germline V gene data show CDR1 as MNHEY and CDR2 as SVGAGI. This CDR3 has 12 amino acids. The ends were cut back, 8 bases at V and 4 bases at J, with 8 bases in the middle. CDR3 DNA sequence: TGTGCCAGCCGGGGTGGTAATGAAAAACTGTTTTTT. Its translation is CASRGGNEKLFF.

The chain recombines TRBV6-2 or TRBV6-3 with TRBJ2-5, with D maybe TRBD2 (6 bases). Germline-derived CDR1 and CDR2 are MNHEY and SVGEGT. This CDR3 spans 14 amino acids. The ends were cut back, 2 bases at V and 4 bases at J, with 11 bases in the middle. The CDR3 loop reads CASSYDTSRETQYF. The CDR3 nucleotides read TGTGCCAGCAGTTACGATACTAGCCGAGAGACCCAGTACTTC.

This clone occurred once. The CDR3 nucleotides are TGTGCCAGCAGCTTGGGCGGGGGGTTATCTGGGGCCAACGTCCTGACTTTC. It is translated as CASSLGGGLSGANVLTF. This chain joins TRBV7-2 and TRBJ2-6; 8 nucleotides match TRBD2. Per germline, CDR1 SGHTA and CDR2 FQGNSA. CDR3 length: 17 amino acids. Germline trimming cut 3 bases from V and 1 base from J; bases unmatched to any gene: 5.